This TCR beta chain was sequenced for a study of beta chain features in type 1 diabetes. Study-wide results and limits: Among all four CD4+ subsets, Type 1 diabetes patients had TCRB CDR3s that were moderately but significantly shorter. Amplification by PCR could prefer shorter templates, with the same effect in patients and controls.

Cell sorting via CD45RO/CCR7/CD25/CD127/CD95/CD27 was performed to obtain CD4+ naive, central memory, regulatory and stem cell-like memory cells. Sequencing targeted expressed TCRB transcripts, as all isolated RNA had been reverse transcribed. Sequenced naive, central memory and regulatory T cell samples produced an average of about 3.57 million reads. TCRdb keeps only in-frame clones here, not all; method: immunoSEQ multiplex PCR. The top ten hold around 0.017% of the sample, which has roughly 260,000 clones, roughly 10% seen once. For this clone: Its antigen is still unknown.

CDR1 and CDR2 (germline): MNHNS, SASEGT. With V trimmed by 7 bases and J by 6 bases, 9 bases remained unmatched. The CDR3 contains 15 residues. The sequencing input was naive CD4+ T cells from blood. This clonotype was obtained from a man between 25 and 39 years old with type 1 diabetes. J is TRBJ2-2 and V is TRBV6-1, with 9 positions matching TRBD1. The CDR3 spells CASTPWGQGPGELFF. The CDR3 bases are TGTGCCAGCACCCCGTGGGGACAGGGTCCCGGGGAGCTGTTTTTT.